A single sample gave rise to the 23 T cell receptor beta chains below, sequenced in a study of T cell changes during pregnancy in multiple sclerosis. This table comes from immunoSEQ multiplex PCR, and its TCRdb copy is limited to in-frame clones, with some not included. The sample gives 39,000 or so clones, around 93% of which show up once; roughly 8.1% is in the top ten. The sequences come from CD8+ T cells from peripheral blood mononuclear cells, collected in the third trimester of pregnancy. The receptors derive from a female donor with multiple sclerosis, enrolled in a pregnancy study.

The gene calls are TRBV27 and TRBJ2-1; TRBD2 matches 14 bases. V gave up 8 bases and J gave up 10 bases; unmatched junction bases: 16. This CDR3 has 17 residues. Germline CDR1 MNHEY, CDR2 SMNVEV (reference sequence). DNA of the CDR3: TGTGCCAGCCTGCCCCACGTGGGGACTAGCGGGAGTACCGAGCAGTTCTTC. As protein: CASLPHVGTSGSTEQFF.

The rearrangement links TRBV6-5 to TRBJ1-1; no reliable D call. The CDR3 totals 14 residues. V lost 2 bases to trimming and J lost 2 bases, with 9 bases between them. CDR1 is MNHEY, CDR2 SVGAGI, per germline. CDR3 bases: TGTGCCAGCAGTTACCTCCGGGGAAACACTGAAGCTTTCTTT. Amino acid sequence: CASSYLRGNTEAFF.

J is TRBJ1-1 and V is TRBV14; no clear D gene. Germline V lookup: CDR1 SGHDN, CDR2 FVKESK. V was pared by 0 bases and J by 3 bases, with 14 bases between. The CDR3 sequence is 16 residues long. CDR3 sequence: CASSQDHVGSYTEAFF. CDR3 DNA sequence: TGTGCCAGCAGCCAAGATCATGTGGGCTCCTACACTGAAGCTTTCTTT.

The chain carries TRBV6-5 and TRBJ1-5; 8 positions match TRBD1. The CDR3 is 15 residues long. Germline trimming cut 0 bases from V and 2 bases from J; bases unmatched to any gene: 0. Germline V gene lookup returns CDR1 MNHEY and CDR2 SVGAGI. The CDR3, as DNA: TGTGCCAGCAGTTACTCACAGGGGGGCAATCAGCCCCAGCATTTT. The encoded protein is CASSYSQGGNQPQHF.

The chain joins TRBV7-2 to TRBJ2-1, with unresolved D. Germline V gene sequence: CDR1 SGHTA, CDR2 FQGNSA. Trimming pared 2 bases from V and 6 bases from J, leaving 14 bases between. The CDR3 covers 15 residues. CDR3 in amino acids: CASSLTVSPLNEQFF. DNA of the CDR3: TGTGCCAGCAGCTTAACGGTGAGCCCTCTCAATGAGCAGTTCTTC.

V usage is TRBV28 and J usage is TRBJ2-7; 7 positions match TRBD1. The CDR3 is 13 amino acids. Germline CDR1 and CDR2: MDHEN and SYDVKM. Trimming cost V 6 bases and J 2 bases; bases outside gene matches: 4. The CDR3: CASSLGQTYEQYF. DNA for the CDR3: TGTGCCAGCAGCCTGGGACAGACCTACGAGCAGTACTTC.

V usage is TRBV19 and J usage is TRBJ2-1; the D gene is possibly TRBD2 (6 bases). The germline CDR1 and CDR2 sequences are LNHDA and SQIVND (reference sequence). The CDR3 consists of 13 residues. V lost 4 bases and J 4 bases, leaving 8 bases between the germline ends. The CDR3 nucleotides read TGTGCCAGTAGTAGCGGGATATACAATGAGCAGTTCTTC. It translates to CASSSGIYNEQFF.

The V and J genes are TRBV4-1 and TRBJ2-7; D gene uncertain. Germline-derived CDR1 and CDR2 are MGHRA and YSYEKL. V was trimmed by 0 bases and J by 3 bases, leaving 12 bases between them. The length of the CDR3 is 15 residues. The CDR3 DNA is TGCGCCAGCAGCCAAGATGGTTCAACCGGCTACGAGCAGTACTTC. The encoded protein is CASSQDGSTGYEQYF.

The chain's CDR3 is CASSGGTVFNYGYTF. As DNA, the CDR3 is TGTGCCAGCAGCGGGGGGACCGTCTTTAACTATGGCTACACCTTC. The gene calls are TRBV5-6 and TRBJ1-2; weak D call: TRBD1 (5 bases). V was pared by 4 bases and J by 1 base, with 14 bases between. This CDR3 is built from 15 residues. Germline loops: CDR1 SGHDT, CDR2 YYEEEE.

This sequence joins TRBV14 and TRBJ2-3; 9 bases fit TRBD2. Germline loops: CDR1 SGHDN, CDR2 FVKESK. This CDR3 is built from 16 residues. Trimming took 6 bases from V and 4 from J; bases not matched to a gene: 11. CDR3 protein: CASSSISGSLSDTQYF. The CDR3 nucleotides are TGTGCCAGCAGTTCTATTAGCGGGAGCCTTTCAGATACGCAGTATTTT.

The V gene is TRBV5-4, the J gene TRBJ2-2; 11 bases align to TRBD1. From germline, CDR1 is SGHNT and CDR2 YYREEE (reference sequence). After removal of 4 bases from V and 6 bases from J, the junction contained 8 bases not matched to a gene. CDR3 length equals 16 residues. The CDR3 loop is CASSLRDRGIPGELFF. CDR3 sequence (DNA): TGTGCCAGCAGCCTCCGGGACAGGGGGATTCCCGGGGAGCTGTTTTTT.

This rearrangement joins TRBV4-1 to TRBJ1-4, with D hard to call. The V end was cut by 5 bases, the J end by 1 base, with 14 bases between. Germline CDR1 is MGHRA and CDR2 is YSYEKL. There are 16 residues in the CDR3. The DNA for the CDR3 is TGCGCCAGCAGCTCCCTCCGGGGAGGAACTAATGAAAAACTGTTTTTT. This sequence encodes CASSSLRGGTNEKLFF.

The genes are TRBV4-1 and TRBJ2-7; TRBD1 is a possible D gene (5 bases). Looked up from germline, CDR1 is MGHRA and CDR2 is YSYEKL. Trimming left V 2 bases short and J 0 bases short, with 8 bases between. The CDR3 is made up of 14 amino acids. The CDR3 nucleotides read TGCGCCAGCAGCCAACGACAGAGCTCCTACGAGCAGTACTTC. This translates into CASSQRQSSYEQYF.

CDR3 sequence reads: CASSFRQVSYEQYF. The CDR3 DNA follows: TGTGCCAGCAGTTTCCGCCAGGTCTCCTACGAGCAGTACTTC. The rearrangement joins TRBV27 to TRBJ2-7; D gene uncertain. Germline assignment: CDR1 MNHEY and CDR2 SMNVEV (reference sequence). V was trimmed by 3 bases and J by 0 bases, leaving 9 bases between them. The CDR3 contains 14 residues.

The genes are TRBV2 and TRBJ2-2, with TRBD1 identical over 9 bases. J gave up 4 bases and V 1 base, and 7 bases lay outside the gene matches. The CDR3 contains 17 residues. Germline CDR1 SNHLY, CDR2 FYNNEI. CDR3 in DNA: TGTGCCAGCAGTGAAGAGACAGGGGGTCCCAGCACCGGGGAGCTGTTTTTT. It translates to CASSEETGGPSTGELFF.

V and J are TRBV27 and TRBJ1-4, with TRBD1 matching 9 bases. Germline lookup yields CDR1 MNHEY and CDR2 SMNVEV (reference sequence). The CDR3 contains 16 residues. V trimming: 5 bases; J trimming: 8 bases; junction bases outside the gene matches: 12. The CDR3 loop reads CASSVTTGGKREKLFF. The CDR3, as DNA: TGTGCCAGCAGTGTAACGACAGGGGGGAAAAGGGAAAAACTGTTTTTT.

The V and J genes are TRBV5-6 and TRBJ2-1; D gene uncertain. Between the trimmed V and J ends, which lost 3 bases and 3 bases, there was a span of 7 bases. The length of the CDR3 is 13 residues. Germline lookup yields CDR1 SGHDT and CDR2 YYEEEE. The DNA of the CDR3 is TGTGCCAGCAGCTCTACGAACTACAATGAGCAGTTCTTC. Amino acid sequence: CASSSTNYNEQFF.

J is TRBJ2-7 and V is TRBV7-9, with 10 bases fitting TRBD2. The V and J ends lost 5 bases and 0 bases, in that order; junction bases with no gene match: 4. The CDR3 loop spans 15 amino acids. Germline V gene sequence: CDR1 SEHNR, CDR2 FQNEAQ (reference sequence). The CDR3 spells CASSRTSGGSYEQYF. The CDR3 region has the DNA TGTGCCAGCAGCCGGACTAGCGGCGGCTCCTACGAGCAGTACTTC.

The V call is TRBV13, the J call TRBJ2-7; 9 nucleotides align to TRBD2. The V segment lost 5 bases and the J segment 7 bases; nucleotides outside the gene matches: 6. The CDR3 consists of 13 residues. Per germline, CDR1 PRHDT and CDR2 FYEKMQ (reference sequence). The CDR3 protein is CASSPGLASEQYF. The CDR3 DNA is TGTGCCAGCAGCCCGGGACTAGCTAGTGAGCAGTACTTC.

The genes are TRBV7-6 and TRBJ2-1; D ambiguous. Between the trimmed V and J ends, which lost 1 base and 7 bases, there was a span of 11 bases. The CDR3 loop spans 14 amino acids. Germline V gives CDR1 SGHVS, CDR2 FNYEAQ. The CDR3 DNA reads TGTGCCAGCAGCTTAGAGGCTAGAAAGAATGAGCAGTTCTTC. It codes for CASSLEARKNEQFF.

CDR3 protein: CASSLGTGSTFF. Written as DNA, the CDR3 is TGTGCCAGCAGCTTAGGTACAGGATCTACTTTCTTT. This chain joins TRBV7-8 and TRBJ1-1; D perhaps matches TRBD1 (5 bases). Trimming took off 1 base at V and 12 bases at J, with 12 bases between the two ends. This CDR3 has 12 amino acids. Germline loops: CDR1 SGHVS, CDR2 FQNEAQ.

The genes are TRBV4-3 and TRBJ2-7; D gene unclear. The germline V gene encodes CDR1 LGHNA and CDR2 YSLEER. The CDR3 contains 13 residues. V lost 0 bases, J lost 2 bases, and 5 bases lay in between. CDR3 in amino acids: CASSQDYPYEQYF. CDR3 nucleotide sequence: TGCGCCAGCAGCCAAGACTATCCCTACGAGCAGTACTTC.

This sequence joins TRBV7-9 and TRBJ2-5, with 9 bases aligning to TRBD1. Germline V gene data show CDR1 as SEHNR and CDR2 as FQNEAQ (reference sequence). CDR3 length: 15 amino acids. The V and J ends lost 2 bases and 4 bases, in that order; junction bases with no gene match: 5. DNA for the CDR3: TGTGCCAGCAGCTTATCACAGGGGGCCTTAGAGACCCAGTACTTC. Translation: CASSLSQGALETQYF.